These 21 T cell receptor beta chains came from one sample sequenced in a study of T cells in Graves' hyperthyroidism and ophthalmopathy (dated by TCRdb to the late 2010s). The library was produced with multiplex PCR. TCRdb records Illumina HiSeq 2000 as the sequencer. The TCR beta CDR3 regions were amplified from RNA transcripts. For the first round of RT-PCR on the TCR CDR3, the HTBI primer set was used together with the Qiagen OneStep RT-PCR kit. TCRdb redid the processing of the public reads, applying fastp at Q25 and MiXCR, and retained in-frame beta chains. Every entry covers one CDR3 protein and lists the most common genes and DNA from its rows. A total of fewer than 650,000 distinct CDR3 sequences appear in this sample, 14% to 15% of them only once. The ten largest clones take up about 3.9% of the sample. Sequencing was done on a sample of blood. These receptors were taken from a middle-aged woman with Graves' ophthalmopathy.

In this sample, this clonotype turned up many times. The V call is TRBV6-2 or TRBV6-3, the J call TRBJ2-7; 9 nucleotides line up with TRBD1. Per the germline V gene, CDR1 is MNHEY and CDR2 is SVGEGT. This CDR3 has 15 residues. Germline trimming cut 4 bases from V and 6 bases from J; bases unmatched to any gene: 10. In nucleotides, the CDR3 is TGTGCCAGCAGTTTGTCGGGGACAGGGTTTTCCGAGCAGTACTTC. Translated, it gives CASSLSGTGFSEQYF.

This clonotype was detected many times. The V call is TRBV5-1, the J call TRBJ2-5; D not resolved. The CDR3 consists of 13 residues. The V gene's germline CDR1 is SGHRS and CDR2 YFSETQ. Between the trimmed V and J ends, which lost 4 bases and 2 bases, there was a span of 9 bases. The CDR3 nucleotides read TGCGCCAGCAGCAAAGCTGGGCAAGAGACCCAGTACTTC. Its translation: CASSKAGQETQYF.

At least ten counts were recorded for this clonotype. CDR3 DNA: TGTGCCAGCAGTCATAGTTGGGGCACTGAAGCTTTCTTT. It codes for CASSHSWGTEAFF. The V and J genes are TRBV25-1 and TRBJ1-1; D is unclear. The CDR3 runs to 13 residues. The germline V gene has CDR1 MGHDK and CDR2 SYGVNS. Trimming left V 5 bases short and J 4 bases short, with 11 bases between.

The chain uses TRBV6-5 and TRBJ2-5; the D is unclear. CDR3 length: 15 amino acids. Germline values: CDR1 MNHEY, CDR2 SVGAGI. Trimming removed 0 bases from V and 1 base from J, with 9 bases in between. The CDR3 protein is CASSYSHSLQETQYF. Here the CDR3 DNA reads TGTGCCAGCAGTTACTCCCACAGCCTCCAAGAGACCCAGTACTTC.

This clonotype was observed a few times. J is TRBJ1-6 and V is TRBV2; D perhaps matches TRBD1 (6 bases). V was pared by 2 bases and J by 9 bases, with 14 bases between. This CDR3 contains 15 residues. The germline V gene encodes CDR1 SNHLY and CDR2 FYNNEI. For the CDR3, the DNA is TGTGCCAGCAGTGAAATCCACAGGGAGGGTTCACCCCTCCACTTT. It translates to CASSEIHREGSPLHF.

This clonotype was counted ten times or more. The chain links TRBV7-2 to TRBJ1-5; TRBD1 matches 8 bases. This CDR3 comprises 15 residues. The ends lost 4 bases at V and 6 bases at J; junction bases unmatched: 8. The germline CDR1 and CDR2 sequences are SGHTA and FQGNSA. CDR3 residues: CASSSRSGGGQPQHF. Here the CDR3 DNA reads TGTGCCAGCAGCTCACGATCAGGGGGCGGTCAGCCCCAGCATTTT. The full variable domain, with the rest looked up from reference TRBV7-2 and TRBJ1-5, is GAGVSQSPSNKVTEKGKDVELRCDPISGHTALYWYRQSLGQGLEFLIYFQGNSAPDKSGLPSDRFSAERTGGSVSTLTIQRTQQEDSAVYLCASSSRSGGGQPQHFGDGTRLSIL.

This clonotype occurred many times. The J gene is TRBJ2-2, the V gene TRBV7-1; 10 bases are shared with TRBD1. TRBV7-1 has ORF status, its function being uncertain. This CDR3 spans 20 amino acids. With V trimmed by 3 bases and J by 5 bases, 18 bases remained unmatched. The CDR3 reads CASSSRTGTGAGRWTGELFF. DNA for the CDR3: TGTGCCAGCAGCTCCCGGACCGGGACAGGGGCCGGGAGATGGACCGGGGAGCTGTTTTTT.

This clonotype showed up just a few times. The V call is TRBV30, the J call TRBJ2-7; D gene ambiguous. This CDR3 has 13 residues. Germline V CDR1 and CDR2: GTSNPN, SVGIG (reference sequence). Trimming removed 0 bases from V and 3 bases from J, with 9 bases in between. The CDR3 DNA sequence: TGTGCCTGGAGTGTCGGGCAGTACTACGAGCAGTACTTC. Translation gives CAWSVGQYYEQYF.

This clonotype showed up just a few times. This chain uses TRBV24-1 with TRBJ2-3; D is unresolved. This CDR3 comprises 15 residues. Germline V CDR1 and CDR2: KGHDR, SFDVKD. The V end was cut by 1 base, the J end by 5 bases, with 12 bases between. The CDR3 DNA reads as TGTGCCACCAGTGATTTAGGTACTTTGGGAGATACGCAGTATTTT. The encoded protein is CATSDLGTLGDTQYF.

This clonotype has a handful of counts. The chain couples TRBV11-2 to TRBJ1-5; 7 bases fit TRBD1. The length of the CDR3 is 14 residues. Unmatched junction bases numbered 8, after V lost 5 bases and J lost 7 bases. Germline CDR1 reads SGHAT; CDR2 reads FQNNGV. The CDR3 region has the DNA TGTGCCAGCAGCGTCACAGGGGATGGCCAGCCCCAGCATTTT. Protein: CASSVTGDGQPQHF.

Many counts were recorded for this clonotype. The chain is built from TRBV20-1 and TRBJ2-5; possible D gene TRBD2, 5 bases. Trimming pared 0 bases from V and 1 base from J, leaving 9 bases between. CDR3 length: 14 amino acids. The V gene's germline CDR1 is DFQATT and CDR2 SNEGSKA (reference sequence). The CDR3 region has the DNA TGCAGTGCTAGAGATATAGCGTTCCAAGAGACCCAGTACTTC. Translated, it gives CSARDIAFQETQYF.

This clonotype was detected ten times or more. The rearrangement links TRBV12-3 or TRBV12-4 to TRBJ1-5; possible D gene TRBD1, 6 bases. Between the trimmed V and J ends, which lost 0 bases and 3 bases, there was a span of 15 bases. The CDR3 runs 17 residues. The CDR3 spells CASSLAGPDSYNQPQHF. CDR3 bases: TGTGCCAGCAGTTTAGCGGGCCCGGACAGCTACAATCAGCCCCAGCATTTT.

Remarks on this clonotype: A junction boundary mismatches the germline segment, possibly from a read error. V and J are TRBV19 and TRBJ2-7, with 9 bases aligning to TRBD2. CDR3 length equals 17 residues. Germline V gene sequence: CDR1 LNHDA, CDR2 SQIVND (reference sequence). The CDR3 sequence: CASGISAGLAVSYEQYF. The CDR3 bases are TGTGCCAGTGGTATATCTGCGGGACTAGCAGTTTCCTACGAGCAGTACTTC.

Concerning this clonotype: It may be a read error: a sequence one base away is much more abundant. The V call is TRBV7-9, the J call TRBJ1-1; D not certain. From germline, CDR1 is SEHNR and CDR2 FQNEAQ (reference sequence). Trimming cost V 5 bases and J 8 bases, with 15 bases left between them. The CDR3 runs 13 residues. The CDR3 bases are TGTGCCAGCAGCCCTCCCTGGTTATCGGAAGCTTTCTTT. This encodes CASSPPWLSEAFF.

This clonotype was recorded at least ten times. V is TRBV12-3 or TRBV12-4 and J is TRBJ1-1, with 7 bases lining up with TRBD1. The trim removed 5 bases at V and 4 bases at J, leaving 7 bases unmatched. This CDR3 region has 14 residues. CDR3 DNA: TGTGCCAGCAGTATAACAGGGGTCGCCACTGAAGCTTTCTTT. Translating gives CASSITGVATEAFF.

This clonotype appeared many times. The V call is TRBV7-2, the J call TRBJ1-1; D is unclear. Trimming cost V 5 bases and J 2 bases, with 12 bases left between them. Germline V gene data show CDR1 as SGHTA and CDR2 as FQGNSA. CDR3 size: 14 residues. Here the CDR3 reads CASSRQGGNTEAFF. The CDR3 bases are TGTGCCAGCAGCCGGCAAGGCGGCAACACTGAAGCTTTCTTT.

This clonotype was counted ten times or more. This chain connects TRBV6-1 to TRBJ2-6; 8 bases line up with TRBD1. Per germline, CDR1 MNHNS and CDR2 SASEGT. CDR3 length: 16 amino acids. The trim removed 0 bases at V and 4 bases at J, leaving 2 bases unmatched. This chain's CDR3 is CASSEATGVGANVLTF. CDR3 DNA: TGTGCCAGCAGTGAAGCGACAGGGGTCGGGGCCAACGTCCTGACTTTC.

This clonotype occurred a few times. This chain links TRBV30 with TRBJ1-2; D is ambiguous. V gave up 2 bases and J gave up 8 bases, with 9 bases separating them. CDR3 length: 11 amino acids. Germline V gives CDR1 GTSNPN, CDR2 SVGIG (reference sequence). The CDR3 region is CAWSWAMGYTF. Here the CDR3 DNA reads TGTGCCTGGAGTTGGGCGATGGGCTACACCTTC.

This clonotype has only one observation. J is TRBJ2-7 and V is TRBV12-3 or TRBV12-4; TRBD2 matches at 12 bases. This CDR3 spans 16 amino acids. Germline trimming cut 3 bases from V and 2 bases from J; bases unmatched to any gene: 5. CDR3 sequence reads: CASSFRSSGRAYEQYF. CDR3 coding DNA: TGTGCCAGCAGTTTTCGGTCTAGCGGGAGGGCCTACGAGCAGTACTTC.

This clonotype was seen ten or more times. This chain joins TRBV9 and TRBJ1-2; D is unclear. Trimming removed 4 bases from V and 7 bases from J, with 14 bases in between. Germline values: CDR1 SGDLS, CDR2 YYNGEE. The CDR3 has 13 amino acids. As DNA, the CDR3 is TGTGCCAGCAGCCCCCGAGATCGGCCTGGCTACACCTTC. It specifies CASSPRDRPGYTF.

The chain uses TRBV30 and TRBJ1-2; the D gene is possibly TRBD1 (5 bases). The V gene lost 4 bases and the J gene lost 4 bases, with 13 bases spanning the gap. This CDR3 has 13 amino acids. From germline, CDR1 is GTSNPN and CDR2 SVGIG (reference sequence). The CDR3 reads CAWKEETAYGYTF. CDR3 bases: TGTGCCTGGAAGGAGGAGACAGCCTATGGCTACACCTTC.